This entry is about one T cell receptor (beta chain). This entry belongs to a study of blood T cell repertoires in COVID-19. At the level of the study: Samples taken during acute and convalescent COVID-19 were collected in the United States, Italy and Spain. The analysed material was cDNA or gDNA that came from T cells, B-cell-depleted T cells, or PBMCs.

The germline gives CDR1 MNHEY, CDR2 SMNVEV (reference sequence). V was pared by 5 bases and J by 5 bases, with 10 bases of the junction left unmatched. The length of the CDR3 is 15 residues. Original processing notes: The assay estimated nucleated cells by amplifying reference gene primers. Generated by immunoSEQ multiplex PCR, the TCRdb table keeps only in-frame clones and is missing some. The DNA was the basis for D and trimming; V, J and clone size are from that table. The table includes over 200,000 clones, 75% to 90% detected once. The receptor comes from a woman aged 25 to 45 who had recovered from COVID-19. The chain is built from TRBV27 and TRBJ2-7; 9 positions match TRBD1. What was sequenced was peripheral blood. This CDR3 is CASSPWTGDGNEQYF. The CDR3 bases are TGTGCCAGCAGTCCTTGGACAGGGGATGGGAACGAGCAGTACTTC.